This T cell receptor (beta chain) was sequenced during a study of cytomegalovirus exposure and HLA in healthy donors. As for the study in general: Around 87 million unique TCRs, all from HLA-typed donors, were included in an early release of the data. The study's findings and limits: Investigators reported 164 TCR beta chains as tied to cytomegalovirus. In most subjects, TCR beta sequences reportedly gave accurate predictions of HLA-A and HLA-B alleles.

PCR amplification relied on 60 Vbeta primers (plus 13 Jbeta primers). TCRdb's copy holds only in-frame clones and misses some; the assay was immunoSEQ multiplex PCR. This table has 70,000 to 85,000 clones, under 65% appearing once. This clone was seen a few times. Its specificity is not known. V lost 9 bases and J lost 3, with 18 bases in between. This CDR3 contains 14 residues. Germline loops: CDR1 SGHRS, CDR2 YFSETQ. The rearrangement uses TRBV5-1 and TRBJ2-5; D is perhaps TRBD2 (6 bases). Sequencing was done on a sample of PBMCs. The TCR was taken from a male donor in good health and CMV-seropositive. In DNA, the CDR3 is TGCGCCACTTCTCGGGGCGGGACCGAAGAGACCCAGTACTTC. Protein product: CATSRGGTEETQYF. The whole variable domain, filled in from reference TRBV5-1 and TRBJ2-5, reads KAGVTQTPRYLIKTRGQQVTLSCSPISGHRSVSWYQQTPGQGLQFLFEYFSETQRNKGNFPGRFSGRQFSNSRSEMNVSTLELGDSALYLCATSRGGTEETQYFGPGTRLLVL.